The 13 T cell receptor beta chains reported below all come from one sample, sequenced in a study of blood T cell repertoires in COVID-19. The data were produced by immunoSEQ multiplex PCR, yet TCRdb's version contains in-frame clones alone and is incomplete. The sample has about 170,000 clones, around four fifths seen once. The sequenced sample was peripheral blood. These receptors were taken from a woman older than 75 with COVID-19, enrolled during active disease.

This clone was counted between two and nine times. The chain couples TRBV4-2 to TRBJ1-2; TRBD1 agrees at 7 bases. The CDR3 loop spans 16 amino acids. Trimming at V came to 4 bases and at J to 4 bases, leaving 12 bases not matched to a gene. Germline V gene sequence: CDR1 LGHNA, CDR2 YNFKEQ. This CDR3 is CASSPSADDRAYGYTF. DNA of the CDR3: TGTGCCAGCAGCCCAAGCGCCGACGACAGGGCCTATGGCTACACCTTC.

The rearrangement joins TRBV4-1 to TRBJ1-2, with 9 bases fitting TRBD1. With 4 bases clipped from V and 2 bases from J, the junction kept 5 bases outside the gene matches. CDR1 and CDR2 (germline): MGHRA, YSYEKL. This CDR3 has 15 residues. The CDR3, as DNA: TGCGCCAGCAGCCCTCCGGGACAGGGAAACTATGGCTACACCTTC. It encodes CASSPPGQGNYGYTF.

The rearrangement links TRBV9 to TRBJ2-1; 7 bases align to TRBD2. Trimming at V came to 3 bases and at J to 7 bases, leaving 13 bases not matched to a gene. CDR3 length: 16 residues. Germline-derived CDR1 and CDR2 are SGDLS and YYNGEE. DNA of the CDR3: TGTGCCAGCAGCGCCCGGTCTCTGGGGGGGATTAATGAGCAGTTCTTC. Translated: CASSARSLGGINEQFF. Based on the CDR3 plus reference TRBV9 and TRBJ2-1, the full variable domain is DSGVTQTPKHLITATGQRVTLRCSPRSGDLSVYWYQQSLDQGLQFLIQYYNGEERAKGNILERFSAQQFPDLHSELNLSSLELGDSALYFCASSARSLGGINEQFFGPGTRLTVL.

The V and J genes are TRBV5-1 and TRBJ1-4, with D maybe TRBD1 (5 bases). The CDR3 totals 15 residues. V was shortened by 4 bases and J by 8 bases, with 18 bases between the two germline ends. The germline V gene encodes CDR1 SGHRS and CDR2 YFSETQ. This CDR3 reads CASSQVGGEGEKLFF. In DNA, the CDR3 is TGCGCCAGCAGCCAGGTCGGGGGAGAGGGCGAAAAACTGTTTTTT.

This clone was observed a handful of times. The J gene is TRBJ2-7, the V gene TRBV6-5; a weak D match, TRBD2 (5 bases). Germline V lookup: CDR1 MNHEY, CDR2 SVGAGI. V gave up 7 bases and J gave up 7 bases, with 11 bases separating them. The length of the CDR3 is 11 residues. The CDR3 nucleotides are TGTGCCAGCAAAGGGTCGGGGGAGCAGTACTTC. Translation: CASKGSGEQYF.

J is TRBJ1-4 and V is TRBV2; D remains ambiguous. Germline lookup yields CDR1 SNHLY and CDR2 FYNNEI. Trimming removed 8 bases from V and 0 bases from J, with 13 bases in between. The CDR3 is 15 amino acids. The CDR3 region has the DNA TGTGCCAGCTACCTCGAGGGATCAACTAATGAAAAACTGTTTTTT. This gives the protein CASYLEGSTNEKLFF. Combining the CDR3 with reference TRBV2 and TRBJ1-4 gives the whole variable domain EPEVTQTPSHQVTQMGQEVILRCVPISNHLYFYWYRQILGQKVEFLVSFYNNEISEKSEIFDDQFSVERPDGSNFTLKIRSTKLEDSAMYFCASYLEGSTNEKLFFGSGTQLSVL.

The chain uses TRBV28 and TRBJ1-2; D is undetermined. There are 13 residues in the CDR3. Deletions cut 4 bases from V and 7 bases from J, with 13 bases between. Germline CDR1 is MDHEN and CDR2 is SYDVKM. The DNA of the CDR3 is TGTGCCAGCAGTTCCCCACAGTCGAGTGGCTACACCTTC. Protein: CASSSPQSSGYTF.

This rearrangement joins TRBV21-1 to TRBJ2-7; TRBD1, the D gene given by the table, was not confirmed from the DNA. TRBV21-1 is flagged as a pseudogene. The CDR3 runs 14 residues. The CDR3 bases are TGTGCCAGCAGCCCTCCCCTCCGGGACAGGGGGGAGTACTTC. Translating it yields CASSPPLRDRGEYF.

The chain carries TRBV10-3 and TRBJ2-3; 7 nucleotides line up with TRBD1. The CDR3 sequence is 18 residues long. Germline lookup yields CDR1 ENHRY and CDR2 SYGVKD. J gave up 5 bases and V 0 bases, and 14 bases lay outside the gene matches. CDR3 residues: CAISESTKGAIGQDTQYF. CDR3 sequence (DNA): TGTGCCATCAGTGAGTCGACCAAGGGGGCCATTGGGCAAGATACGCAGTATTTT.

The CDR3 region is CASSHRGALQYF. CDR3 nucleotides: TGTGCCAGCAGCCACCGTGGGGCTCTCCAGTACTTC. V usage is TRBV3-1 (or the pseudogene TRBV3-2) and J usage is TRBJ2-5, with D perhaps matching TRBD1 (5 bases). The V gene's germline CDR1 is LGHDT and CDR2 YNNKEL (reference sequence). Trimming removed 3 bases from V and 10 bases from J, with 12 bases in between. This CDR3 comprises 12 residues.

The V gene is TRBV3-1 (or the pseudogene TRBV3-2), the J gene TRBJ2-1; D might be TRBD2 (5 bases). Germline values: CDR1 LGHDT, CDR2 YNNKEL (reference sequence). V lost 0 bases and J 0 bases, leaving 15 bases between the germline ends. This CDR3 spans 18 amino acids. The CDR3 reads CASSQESVAGSSYNEQFF. CDR3 DNA: TGTGCCAGCAGCCAAGAGTCGGTTGCGGGTAGCTCCTACAATGAGCAGTTCTTC.

The V call is TRBV10-3, the J call TRBJ1-1; D uncertain. Germline-derived CDR1 and CDR2 are ENHRY and SYGVKD. There are 13 residues in the CDR3. V lost 8 bases, J lost 3 bases, and 13 bases lay in between. As DNA, the CDR3 is TGTGCCATCGGAAGAGACCGGGACACTGAAGCTTTCTTT. This sequence encodes CAIGRDRDTEAFF.

The gene calls are TRBV10-3 and TRBJ1-1; D is perhaps TRBD1 (5 bases). Trimming shortened V by 8 bases and J by 3 bases, and 13 bases separated the two germline ends. CDR3 length: 13 amino acids. CDR1 is ENHRY, CDR2 SYGVKD, per germline. CDR3 DNA: TGTGCCATCTCCCCCGCGGGGGACACTGAAGCTTTCTTT. Protein: CAISPAGDTEAFF.